The 3 T cell receptor beta chains presented below share a single source sample, sequenced in a study of blood T cell repertoires in COVID-19. Sequenced by immunoSEQ multiplex PCR; TCRdb stores in-frame clones only, minus some. The sample includes some 160,000 clones, more than 80% of them seen just once. Sequenced input: peripheral blood. These receptors were taken from a man aged 55 to 69 with acute or convalescent COVID-19.

The chain's CDR3 is CASSLDRSSYNEQFF. The DNA of the CDR3 is TGTGCCAGCAGTTTAGACAGGAGCTCCTACAATGAGCAGTTCTTC. The chain recombines TRBV27 with TRBJ2-1; possible D gene TRBD1, 6 bases. Germline V gene data show CDR1 as MNHEY and CDR2 as SMNVEV (reference sequence). With 2 bases removed from V and 0 bases from J, the gap between germline ends came to 8 bases. There are 15 residues in the CDR3.

The DNA of the CDR3 is TGCGCCAGCAGCCAAGTGGGACAGGGGAGCTACGAGCAGTACTTC. It specifies CASSQVGQGSYEQYF. The chain is built from TRBV4-1 and TRBJ2-7; TRBD1 aligns across 10 bases. This CDR3 is 15 amino acids long. CDR1 and CDR2 (germline): MGHRA, YSYEKL. V shed 1 base, J shed 3 bases, and the junction held 3 bases outside the gene matches.

The chain carries TRBV29-1 and TRBJ2-5; D may be TRBD1 (6 bases). V lost 5 bases to trimming and J lost 1 base, with 11 bases between them. The CDR3 is 13 amino acids. Germline CDR1 is SQVTM and CDR2 is ANQGSEA. The chain's CDR3 is CSVSWTVQETQYF. DNA for the CDR3: TGCAGCGTTTCTTGGACAGTCCAAGAGACCCAGTACTTC. Full variable domain (outside the CDR3, taken from reference TRBV29-1 and TRBJ2-5): SAVISQKPSRDICQRGTSLTIQCQVDSQVTMMFWYRQQPGQSLTLIATANQGSEATYESGFVIDKFPISRPNLTFSTLTVSNMSPEDSSIYLCSVSWTVQETQYFGPGTRLLVL.